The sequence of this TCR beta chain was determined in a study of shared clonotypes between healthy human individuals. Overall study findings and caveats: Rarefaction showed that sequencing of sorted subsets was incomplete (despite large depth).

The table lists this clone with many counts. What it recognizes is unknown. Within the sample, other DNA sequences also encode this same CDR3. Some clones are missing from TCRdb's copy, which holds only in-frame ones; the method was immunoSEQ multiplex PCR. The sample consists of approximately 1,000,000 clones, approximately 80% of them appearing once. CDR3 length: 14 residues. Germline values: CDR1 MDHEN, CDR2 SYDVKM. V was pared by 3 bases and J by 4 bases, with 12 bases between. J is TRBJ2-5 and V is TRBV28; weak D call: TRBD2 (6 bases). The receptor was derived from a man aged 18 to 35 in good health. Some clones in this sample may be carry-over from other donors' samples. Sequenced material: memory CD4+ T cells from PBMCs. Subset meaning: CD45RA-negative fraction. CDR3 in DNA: TGTGCCAGCAGTTTGGGTGGGCGGGGAGAGACCCAGTACTTC. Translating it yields CASSLGGRGETQYF.